Each of the 5 T cell receptor beta chains below was sequenced from the same sample in a study of blood T cells in healthy people across ages (dated by TCRdb to about 2015). The method was 5' RACE. Instrument on record: Illumina HiSeq 2500. A second 7 to 11 cycle PCR used a sample-barcoded 5' primer and a J-beta primer mix. TCRdb cleaned the public reads at Q25 with fastp, built clones with MiXCR and kept in-frame beta chains. CDR3 protein sequences are deduplicated, and each keeps its most common genes and DNA. This sample comprises roughly 1,500,000 distinct CDR3 sequences, around 42% of them detected only once. The top ten constitute under 8% of the sample. The sequenced sample consisted of blood. Receptors originate from a young woman in good health.

This clonotype was seen only a few times. This chain connects TRBV20-1 to TRBJ1-1; maybe TRBD1 (6 bases). Germline-derived CDR1 and CDR2 are DFQATT and SNEGSKA (reference sequence). This CDR3 is 13 amino acids long. CDR3 sequence: CGQRGDMNTEAFF. CDR3 DNA sequence: TGCGGGCAGAGGGGGGACATGAACACTGAAGCTTTCTTT.

The rearrangement uses TRBV6-5 and TRBJ1-2; D uncertain. This CDR3 contains 13 residues. CDR1 MNHEY and CDR2 SVGAGI come from the germline V gene. Trimming left V 5 bases short and J 8 bases short, with 15 bases between. CDR3 sequence (DNA): TGTGCCAGCAGTCCCAGAAGGATGGAAGGCTACACCTTC. Its protein is CASSPRRMEGYTF.

The chain uses TRBV27 and TRBJ2-6, with 7 positions matching TRBD1. Germline assignment: CDR1 MNHEY and CDR2 SMNVEV (reference sequence). The CDR3 loop spans 15 amino acids. Trimming at V came to 8 bases and at J to 1 base, leaving 5 bases not matched to a gene. The DNA of the CDR3 is TGTGCCAGCGAAAGGACAGGTTCTGGGGCCAACGTCCTGACTTTC. Translation: CASERTGSGANVLTF.

This clonotype appeared a few times. The chain joins TRBV6-1 to TRBJ2-3, with 9 nucleotides matching TRBD1. V trimming: 5 bases; J trimming: 2 bases; junction bases outside the gene matches: 11. Per germline, CDR1 MNHNS and CDR2 SASEGT. This CDR3 has 17 residues. CDR3: CASSPDYTGGVTDTQYF. In DNA, the CDR3 is TGTGCCAGCAGTCCCGACTATACAGGGGGCGTCACAGATACGCAGTATTTT.

The chain carries TRBV5-1 and TRBJ2-2; D perhaps matches TRBD2 (7 bases). The V end was cut by 4 bases, the J end by 5 bases, with 15 bases between. CDR3 length equals 15 residues. Germline CDR1 is SGHRS and CDR2 is YFSETQ. CDR3 in amino acids: CASSPLGGRTGELFF. CDR3 DNA sequence: TGCGCCAGCAGCCCGCTCGGGGGGCGGACCGGGGAGCTGTTTTTT.